Listed below are T cell receptor beta chains from one sample, sequenced in a study of shared clonotypes between healthy human individuals. The assay was immunoSEQ multiplex PCR, and TCRdb's table has in-frame clones only and misses some. In the table there are 2 million to 2.5 million clones, about 90% of which are singletons. What was sequenced was naive CD4+ T cells from PBMCs. These receptor sequences come from a young man in good health. Some clones in this sample may be carry-over from other donors' samples. Both conserved end residues are part of each CDR3. A D gene is named only where the DNA matches it firmly.

v_gene: TRBV5-6
d_gene: NA
j_gene: TRBJ1-6
len: 14
CDR3nt: TGTGCCAGCAGCTTGGGGCAGGTCGTCTCGCCCCTCCACTTT
CDR3aa: CASSLGQVVSPLHF

v_gene: TRBV6-1
d_gene: NA
j_gene: TRBJ2-7
len: 13
CDR3nt: TGTGCCAGCAGTGAAGAGGGGACCGCCCGGCAGTACTTC
CDR3aa: CASSEEGTARQYF

v_gene: TRBV18
d_gene: TRBD1
j_gene: TRBJ2-1
len: 16
CDR3nt: TGTGCCAGCTCACAAGGGACAGGGAGTTCCTACAATGAGCAGTTCTTC
CDR3aa: CASSQGTGSSYNEQFF

v_gene: TRBV4-2
d_gene: NA
j_gene: TRBJ1-1
len: 13
CDR3nt: TGTGCCAGCAGCCAGGGTATGTACACTGAAGCTTTCTTT
CDR3aa: CASSQGMYTEAFF

v_gene: TRBV10-3
d_gene: NA
j_gene: TRBJ1-2
len: 15
CDR3nt: TGTGCCATCAGCGCCTTGGAGACAGCTCTCTATGGCTACACCTTC
CDR3aa: CAISALETALYGYTF

v_gene: TRBV7-2
d_gene: NA
j_gene: TRBJ2-5
len: 16
CDR3nt: TGTGCCAGCAGCTTTGGGGGCCTACCTTCTTTGGAGACCCAGTACTTC
CDR3aa: CASSFGGLPSLETQYF

v_gene: TRBV4-1
d_gene: TRBD1
j_gene: TRBJ2-5
len: 17
CDR3nt: TGCGCCAGCAGCCAGCTATCCGGGACAGGACCCCAAGAGACCCAGTACTTC
CDR3aa: CASSQLSGTGPQETQYF

v_gene: TRBV18
d_gene: NA
j_gene: TRBJ2-5
len: 14
CDR3nt: TGTGCCAGCTCACCAAACGGGAGTGGGGAGACCCAGTACTTC
CDR3aa: CASSPNGSGETQYF

v_gene: TRBV11-2
d_gene: TRBD2
j_gene: TRBJ2-5
len: 14
CDR3nt: TGTGCCAGCAGCTTACTAGCGGTCCAAGAGACCCAGTACTTC
CDR3aa: CASSLLAVQETQYF

v_gene: TRBV7-9
d_gene: NA
j_gene: TRBJ2-7
len: 13
CDR3nt: TGTGCCAGCTCTCGAGGGGGGTCCTACGAGCAGTACTTC
CDR3aa: CASSRGGSYEQYF